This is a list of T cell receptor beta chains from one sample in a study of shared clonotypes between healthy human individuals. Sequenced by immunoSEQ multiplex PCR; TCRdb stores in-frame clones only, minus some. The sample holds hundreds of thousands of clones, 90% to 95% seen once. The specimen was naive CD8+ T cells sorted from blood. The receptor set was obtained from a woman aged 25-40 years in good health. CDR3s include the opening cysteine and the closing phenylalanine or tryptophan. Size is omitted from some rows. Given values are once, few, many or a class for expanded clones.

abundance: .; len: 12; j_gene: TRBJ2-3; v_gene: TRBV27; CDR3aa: CATAGGTDTQYF
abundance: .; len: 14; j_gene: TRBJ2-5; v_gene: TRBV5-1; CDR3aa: CASSPRDRQETQYF
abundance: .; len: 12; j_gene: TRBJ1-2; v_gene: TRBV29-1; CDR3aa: CSVEGDGYGYTF
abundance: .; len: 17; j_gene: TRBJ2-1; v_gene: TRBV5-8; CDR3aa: CAISGYLRLAGGGEQFF
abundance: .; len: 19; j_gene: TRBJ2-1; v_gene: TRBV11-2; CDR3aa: CASSPQGVAGGPFGYEQFF
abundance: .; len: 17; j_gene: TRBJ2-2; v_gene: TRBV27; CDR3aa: CASSFGGLAANTGELFF
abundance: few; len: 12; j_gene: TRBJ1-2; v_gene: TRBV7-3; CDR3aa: CASSLSGEGYTF
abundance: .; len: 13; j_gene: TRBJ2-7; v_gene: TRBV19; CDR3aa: CASSSSHHYEQYF
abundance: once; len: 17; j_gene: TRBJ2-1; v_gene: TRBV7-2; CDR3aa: CASSLVKGQGGFWGQFF
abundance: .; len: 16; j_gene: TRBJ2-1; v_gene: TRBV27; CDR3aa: CASSLSAGLSYNEQFF
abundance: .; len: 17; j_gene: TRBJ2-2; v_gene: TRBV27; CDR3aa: CASSLSGLVANTGELFF
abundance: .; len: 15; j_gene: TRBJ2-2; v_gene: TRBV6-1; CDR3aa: CASSESGVGTGELFF
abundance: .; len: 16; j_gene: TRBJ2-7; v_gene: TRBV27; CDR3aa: CASSSRGQGKGYEQYF
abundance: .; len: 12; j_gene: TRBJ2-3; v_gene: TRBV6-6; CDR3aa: CASTPSPDTQYF
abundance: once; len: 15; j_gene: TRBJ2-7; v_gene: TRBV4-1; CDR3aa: CASSLRTSEIYEQYF
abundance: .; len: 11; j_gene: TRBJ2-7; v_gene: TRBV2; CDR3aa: CATERGYEQYF
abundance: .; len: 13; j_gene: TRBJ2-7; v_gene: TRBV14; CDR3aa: CASRGTLFDEQYF
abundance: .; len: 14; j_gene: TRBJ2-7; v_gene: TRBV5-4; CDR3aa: CASSLLGGSNEQYF
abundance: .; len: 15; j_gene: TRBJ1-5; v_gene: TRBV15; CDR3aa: CATSRVTTGNQPQHF
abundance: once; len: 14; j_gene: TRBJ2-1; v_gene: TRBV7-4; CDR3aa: CASSFFGRRDEQFF
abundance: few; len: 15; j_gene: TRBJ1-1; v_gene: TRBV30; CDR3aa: CAWSPGQGAKTEAFF
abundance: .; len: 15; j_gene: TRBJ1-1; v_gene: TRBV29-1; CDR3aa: CSVGSEAGGWTEAFF
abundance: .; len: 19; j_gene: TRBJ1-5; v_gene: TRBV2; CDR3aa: CASSERGVVGVGSNQPQHF
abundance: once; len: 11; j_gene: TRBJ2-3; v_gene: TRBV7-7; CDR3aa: CASSFVDTQYF
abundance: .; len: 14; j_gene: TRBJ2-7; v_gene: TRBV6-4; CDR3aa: CASSGTGLAGPLVF
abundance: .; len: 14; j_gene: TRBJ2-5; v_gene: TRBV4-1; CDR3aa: CASRSVDGQETQYF
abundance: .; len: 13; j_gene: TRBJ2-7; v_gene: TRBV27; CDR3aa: CASSLPGSYEQYF
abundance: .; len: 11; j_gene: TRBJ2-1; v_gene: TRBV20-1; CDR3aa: CSARRVAEQFF
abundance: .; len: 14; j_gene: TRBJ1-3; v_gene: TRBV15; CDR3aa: CATSSIYPPDTIYF
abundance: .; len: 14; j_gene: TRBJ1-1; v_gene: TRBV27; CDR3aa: CASTGTGQPFEAFF
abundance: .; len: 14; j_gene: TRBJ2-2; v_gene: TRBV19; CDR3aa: CASNSGLAHGELFF
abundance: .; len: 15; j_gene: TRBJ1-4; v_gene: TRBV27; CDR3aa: CASSTQGGTYEKLFF
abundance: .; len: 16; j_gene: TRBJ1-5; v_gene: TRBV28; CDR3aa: CASSSSRQASNQPQHF
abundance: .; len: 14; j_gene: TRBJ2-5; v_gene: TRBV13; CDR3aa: CASSPGDRTEAQYF
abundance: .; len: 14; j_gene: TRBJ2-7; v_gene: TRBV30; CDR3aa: CAWSPFGVYGEQYF
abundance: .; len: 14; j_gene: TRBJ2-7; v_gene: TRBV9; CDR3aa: CASSEWSRGGEQYF
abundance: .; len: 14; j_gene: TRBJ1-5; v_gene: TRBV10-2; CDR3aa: CASSLGERGQPQHF
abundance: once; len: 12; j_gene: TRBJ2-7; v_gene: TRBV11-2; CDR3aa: CASKGTAYEQYF
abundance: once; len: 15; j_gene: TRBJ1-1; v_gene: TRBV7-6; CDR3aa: CASSLVVGDDTEAFF
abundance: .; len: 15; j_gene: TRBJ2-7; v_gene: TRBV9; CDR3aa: CASSVGQGKVGEQYF
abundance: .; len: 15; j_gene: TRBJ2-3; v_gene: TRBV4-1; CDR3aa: CASSQTSGSPDTQYF
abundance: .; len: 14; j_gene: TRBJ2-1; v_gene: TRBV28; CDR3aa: CASSTTSWVNEQFF
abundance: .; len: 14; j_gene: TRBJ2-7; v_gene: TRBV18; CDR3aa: CASSPLGATYEQYF
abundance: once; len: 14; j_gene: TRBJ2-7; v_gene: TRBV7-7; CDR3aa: CASSLLTGNNEQYF
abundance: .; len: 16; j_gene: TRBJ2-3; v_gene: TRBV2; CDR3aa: CASSRLAGGSTDTQYF
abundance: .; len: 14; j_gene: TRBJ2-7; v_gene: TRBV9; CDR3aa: CASSVFTGGDEQYF
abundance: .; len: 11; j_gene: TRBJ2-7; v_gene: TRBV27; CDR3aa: CASSTTYEQYF
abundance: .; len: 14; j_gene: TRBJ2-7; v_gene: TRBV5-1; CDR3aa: CASRTSGRQNEQYF
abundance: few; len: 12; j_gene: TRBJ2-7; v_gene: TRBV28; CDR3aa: CASSLGSYEQYF
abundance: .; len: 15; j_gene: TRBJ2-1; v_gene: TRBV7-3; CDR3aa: CASSPGLAGYNEQFF